These T cell receptor beta chains were read from a single sample in a study of T cells in Graves' hyperthyroidism and ophthalmopathy. TCRdb fed the multiplex PCR reads into MiXCR, producing one record per CDR3 protein. The table records some 720,000 distinct CDR3 sequences, roughly 15% of them present only once. The sample was blood. These receptors all stem from a man aged 18 to 30 with Graves' hyperthyroidism. The CDR3 runs from the conserved cysteine through the conserved F or W. Each record gives: D gene, clone size, V gene, J gene, CDR3 protein, CDR3 DNA. A D gene is named only where the DNA matches it firmly. A row's size may be missing; if present it is once, few, many or a size class.

D: TRBD2; size: few; V: TRBV24-1; J: TRBJ2-1; CDR3: CATSDPLGTSGANNEQFF; DNA: TGTGCCACCAGTGATCCGCTGGGGACTAGCGGAGCAAACAATGAGCAGTTCTTC
D: TRBD2; size: .; V: TRBV13; J: TRBJ2-7; CDR3: CASSPATSGVYEQYF; DNA: TGTGCCAGCAGCCCCGCAACTAGCGGGGTCTACGAGCAGTACTTC
D: .; size: many; V: TRBV28; J: TRBJ2-7; CDR3: CASSSQGGSYEQYF; DNA: TGTGCCAGCAGTTCCCAGGGTGGGTCCTACGAGCAGTACTTC
D: .; size: .; V: TRBV24-1; J: TRBJ2-2; CDR3: CATSVTPSGELFF; DNA: TGTGCCACCAGTGTCACACCCTCCGGGGAGCTGTTTTTT
D: .; size: many; V: TRBV30; J: TRBJ2-7; CDR3: CAWRVEGQTYEQYF; DNA: TGTGCCTGGAGGGTTGAAGGACAGACCTACGAGCAGTACTTC
D: TRBD2; size: few; V: TRBV6-1; J: TRBJ2-1; CDR3: CASSDGAGVGYNEQFF; DNA: TGTGCCAGCAGTGACGGTGCGGGAGTAGGGTACAATGAGCAGTTCTTC
D: .; size: .; V: TRBV9; J: TRBJ2-7; CDR3: CASSRGGEYEQYF; DNA: TGTGCCAGCAGCCGCGGAGGCGAATACGAGCAGTACTTC
D: TRBD2; size: .; V: TRBV7-6; J: TRBJ2-1; CDR3: CASSLKSGRAQEQFF; DNA: TGTGCCAGCAGCTTAAAGAGCGGGAGGGCCCAAGAGCAGTTCTTC
D: .; size: many; V: TRBV28; J: TRBJ2-7; CDR3: CASSRGDSYEQYF; DNA: TGTGCCAGCAGTAGGGGCGACTCCTACGAGCAGTACTTC
D: TRBD2; size: few; V: TRBV7-9; J: TRBJ2-2; CDR3: CASSFPSGARPNTGELFF; DNA: TGTGCCAGCAGCTTCCCTAGCGGGGCGCGACCGAACACCGGGGAGCTGTTTTTT
D: TRBD1; size: few; V: TRBV7-9; J: TRBJ1-2; CDR3: CASSRSQGDYGYTF; DNA: TGTGCCAGCAGCCGGTCACAGGGGGACTATGGCTACACCTTC
D: .; size: few; V: TRBV7-2; J: TRBJ1-2; CDR3: CASSPRTAEGYGYTF; DNA: TGTGCCAGCAGCCCGAGGACGGCCGAAGGGTATGGCTACACCTTC
D: .; size: few; V: TRBV25-1; J: TRBJ1-4; CDR3: CASSEEYNEKLFF; DNA: TGTGCCAGCAGTGAGGAATATAATGAAAAACTGTTTTTT